The clone carrying this T cell receptor (beta chain) appeared many times. Its antigen is still unknown. This sample is drawn from a study of CD8 T cells in ankylosing spondylitis. Points from the study as a whole: Apparently characteristic of ankylosing spondylitis blood was a TCR beta motif (roughly eight highly homologous variants). In ankylosing spondylitis patients, matched synovial fluid reportedly showed significant enrichment of disease-linked clones.

A single record per CDR3 protein comes from TCRdb applying MiXCR to the 5' RACE reads. This repertoire shows approximately 69,000 distinct CDR3 sequences, about 5% found once; its top ten account for about 2.2%. With 4 bases removed from V and 0 bases from J, the gap between germline ends came to 16 bases. This CDR3 spans 15 amino acids. Germline CDR1 SQVTM, CDR2 ANQGSEA. The chain recombines TRBV29-1 with TRBJ2-7, with D perhaps TRBD2 (6 bases). The sequencing input was blood, either unsorted or a sorted T cell fraction (not recorded which). The receptor comes from a male donor with ankylosing spondylitis or in good health (not recorded which). This CDR3 is CSVVETGGVSYEQYF. The CDR3 DNA follows: TGCAGCGTTGTAGAGACGGGCGGGGTCTCCTACGAGCAGTACTTC.